This TCR beta chain was sequenced during a study of T-cell reconstitution after alpha-beta-depleted transplantation in children. General study results and limits: A year post-transplant, T-cell counts and diversity derived mostly from newly produced T cells.

The sample holds a few counts of this clonotype. Its cognate antigen is unknown. Preparation of the TCRbeta library involved a method that used unique molecular identifiers. TCRdb itself ran the PCR reads through MiXCR, one entry per CDR3 protein. The sample records 700,000 to 950,000 distinct CDR3 sequences, about 15% being singletons. Germline V gene sequence: CDR1 LNHNV, CDR2 YYDKDF (reference sequence). This CDR3 comprises 14 residues. Deletions cut 8 bases from V and 4 bases from J, with 15 bases between. The chain combines TRBV15 with TRBJ2-1; D is unresolved. This clonotype originated in a male patient aged 5 to 17 who had a stem cell transplant for acute lymphoblastic leukemia, so the T cells may come from the graft donor. This sample comprised PBMCs, mostly from graft donor cells, obtained 360 days after TCRalphabeta/CD19-depleted stem cell transplant. CDR3 amino acids: CATQEAILYNEQFF. The CDR3 DNA reads as TGTGCCACCCAAGAGGCGATACTTTACAATGAGCAGTTCTTC.